These 14 T cell receptor beta chains were sequenced from one sample in a study of cytomegalovirus exposure and HLA in healthy donors. In the PCR, 60 Vbeta and 13 Jbeta primers were used. TCRdb's copy holds only in-frame clones and misses some; the assay was immunoSEQ multiplex PCR. The sample records approximately 150,000 clones, around four fifths being singletons. The material sequenced was PBMCs. These TCRs come from a man younger than 35 in good health and CMV-seropositive.

The chain joins TRBV7-9 to TRBJ2-1, with D possibly TRBD2 on 7 matching bases. Germline V lookup: CDR1 SEHNR, CDR2 FQNEAQ (reference sequence). With 5 bases removed from V and 4 bases from J, the gap between germline ends came to 18 bases. The CDR3 length is 16 residues. The CDR3 protein is CASSVLVGGPYNEQFF. CDR3 sequence (DNA): TGTGCCAGCAGCGTATTAGTGGGGGGGCCGTACAATGAGCAGTTCTTC.

Remarks on this clone: In this CDR3 the conserved last residue, phenylalanine or tryptophan, is missing, so a read error is likely. The rearrangement joins TRBV7-8 to TRBJ1-6; TRBD1 might be the D (5 bases). The CDR3 is 15 amino acids. V was trimmed by 5 bases and J by 0 bases, leaving 8 bases between them. CDR1 is SGHVS and CDR2 is FQNEAQ in the germline V gene. Written as DNA, the CDR3 is TGTGCCAGCAGCGGGGGGAGCTCCTATAATTCACCCCTCCACCTT. Translating it yields CASSGGSSYNSPLHL.

V and J are TRBV7-9 and TRBJ1-5; D is uncertain. This CDR3 has 18 amino acids. In germline, CDR1 is SEHNR, CDR2 FQNEAQ (reference sequence). V lost 2 bases and J 4 bases, leaving 21 bases between the germline ends. CDR3 nucleotide sequence: TGTGCCAGCAGCTTATCCGGGGATTATAGGTCCGGGAATCAGCCCCAGCATTTT. Protein product: CASSLSGDYRSGNQPQHF.

The chain has TRBV6-1 and TRBJ2-7; 8 bases line up with TRBD1. The germline V gene has CDR1 MNHNS and CDR2 SASEGT. The CDR3 consists of 18 residues. V lost 3 bases to trimming and J lost 4 bases; unmatched junction nucleotides: 17. Here the CDR3 DNA reads TGTGCCAGCAGTGAGCTGGTGGCCGGAGGACAGGGATCGTACGAGCAGTACTTC. Its protein product is CASSELVAGGQGSYEQYF.

This chain connects TRBV5-6 to TRBJ2-3, with D possibly matching TRBD2 (7 bases). Germline values: CDR1 SGHDT, CDR2 YYEEEE. The CDR3 loop spans 17 amino acids. Trimming removed 0 bases from V and 5 bases from J, with 19 bases in between. CDR3 DNA: TGTGCCAGCAGCTTGGCCGAGGGCGGGGGCACTTTAGATACGCAGTATTTT. As protein: CASSLAEGGGTLDTQYF.

This clone was found a few times. V and J are TRBV6-1 and TRBJ1-5; perhaps TRBD1 as D (6 bases). Germline CDR1 is MNHNS and CDR2 is SASEGT. The CDR3 has 14 residues. Trimming removed 5 bases at V and 1 base at J, with 9 bases between. Written as DNA, the CDR3 is TGTGCCAGCAGTACCGACAGGAGCAATCAGCCCCAGCATTTT. Residues: CASSTDRSNQPQHF.

J is TRBJ1-1 and V is TRBV4-1; TRBD1 is a possible D gene (5 bases). CDR1 and CDR2 (germline): MGHRA, YSYEKL. The CDR3 is 15 residues long. The ends were cut back, 4 bases at V and 4 bases at J, with 16 bases in the middle. Written as DNA, the CDR3 is TGCGCCAGCAGCCCGATAGCGGTTGGGGCCACTGAAGCTTTCTTT. Translated: CASSPIAVGATEAFF.

The chain carries TRBV19 and TRBJ1-5, with a tentative D call TRBD1 (5 bases). This CDR3 contains 13 residues. The germline CDR1 and CDR2 sequences are LNHDA and SQIVND (reference sequence). V dropped 5 bases and J dropped 7 bases, with 12 bases sitting between them. For the CDR3, the DNA is TGTGCCAGTAGTGCAGGGCCCGGACAGCCCCAGCATTTT. It translates to CASSAGPGQPQHF. The complete variable domain, with remaining parts taken from reference TRBV19 and TRBJ1-5, reads DGGITQSPKYLFRKEGQNVTLSCEQNLNHDAMYWYRQDPGQGLRLIYYSQIVNDFQKGDIAEGYSVSREKKESFPLTVTSAQKNPTAFYLCASSAGPGQPQHFGDGTRLSIL.

The chain combines TRBV4-1 with TRBJ1-1, with D unclear. V was shortened by 6 bases and J by 1 base, with 9 bases between the two germline ends. The CDR3 covers 13 residues. CDR1 is MGHRA and CDR2 is YSYEKL in the germline V gene. CDR3 DNA sequence: TGCGCCAGCAGTCCAAGCACGAACACTGAAGCTTTCTTT. This translates into CASSPSTNTEAFF.

V and J are TRBV11-2 and TRBJ2-1; 9 bases agree with TRBD2. Germline values: CDR1 SGHAT, CDR2 FQNNGV. The trim removed 4 bases at V and 6 bases at J, leaving 13 bases unmatched. The CDR3 runs to 17 residues. The chain's CDR3 is CASSSTLWREGRNEQFF. CDR3 sequence (DNA): TGTGCCAGCAGCTCAACCCTTTGGCGGGAGGGCCGCAATGAGCAGTTCTTC.

The rearrangement uses TRBV10-2 and TRBJ2-7, with D maybe TRBD2 (5 bases). Trimming removed 3 bases at V and 7 bases at J, with 13 bases between. Germline V gene lookup returns CDR1 WSHSY and CDR2 SAAADI. The CDR3 consists of 13 residues. CDR3 nucleotide sequence: TGCGCCAGCAGTGATACCACTACGGGGGAGCAGTACTTC. Encoded protein: CASSDTTTGEQYF.

This sequence joins TRBV14 and TRBJ2-1; no reliable D call. CDR1 is SGHDN, CDR2 FVKESK, per germline. The CDR3 totals 15 residues. With 0 bases removed from V and 9 bases from J, the gap between germline ends came to 15 bases. This chain's CDR3 is CASSQDPTAGIEQFF. The DNA of the CDR3 is TGTGCCAGCAGCCAAGATCCCACCGCAGGAATTGAGCAGTTCTTC.

This CDR3 is CASSIRRDGYNEQFF. The CDR3 DNA follows: TGTGCCAGTAGTATCCGGAGGGACGGCTACAATGAGCAGTTCTTC. The J gene is TRBJ2-1, the V gene TRBV19; TRBD2 might be the D (6 bases). V was pared by 3 bases and J by 3 bases, with 12 bases between. CDR3 length equals 15 residues. The germline gives CDR1 LNHDA, CDR2 SQIVND (reference sequence).

There are a few counts of this clone. This chain connects TRBV29-1 to TRBJ2-3; D is undetermined. CDR3 length: 12 residues. Trimming stripped 2 bases from V and 6 bases from J, with 9 bases between. Germline lookup yields CDR1 SQVTM and CDR2 ANQGSEA. The CDR3: CSVEITTDTQYF. The CDR3 DNA reads as TGCAGCGTTGAAATAACTACGGATACGCAGTATTTT.